The rows below give T cell receptor beta chains drawn from one sample of a study of T-cell reconstitution after alpha-beta-depleted transplantation in children. Using its own MiXCR run on the PCR reads, TCRdb lists one record per CDR3 protein. The table has roughly 300,000 distinct CDR3 sequences, around 10% seen once. The material was PBMCs from the stem cell graft donor, obtained from the stem cell graft. These receptors all stem from a human donor who donated a stem cell graft to a child with acute lymphoblastic leukemia. Both conserved end residues are part of each CDR3. Fields, in order: clone size, J gene, D gene, V gene, CDR3 protein, CDR3 DNA. A D gene is named only where the DNA matches it firmly. The size entry is marked missing in some rows and otherwise reads once, few, many or a size class.

-	TRBJ1-1	TRBD1	TRBV7-2	CASSLNRGRSEAFF	TGTGCCAGCAGCTTGAACAGGGGGCGTAGTGAAGCTTTCTTT
-	TRBJ2-3	-	TRBV29-1	CSVHWDSGYTQYF	TGCAGCGTCCACTGGGACTCAGGATATACGCAGTATTTT
few	TRBJ1-3	-	TRBV4-3	CASSQARGQGTGNTIYF	TGCGCCAGCAGCCAAGCGAGAGGTCAGGGCACTGGAAACACCATATATTTT
-	TRBJ2-2	-	TRBV5-1	CASSLDTTDTGELFF	TGCGCCAGCAGCTTGGACACCACAGACACCGGGGAGCTGTTTTTT
few	TRBJ2-5	-	TRBV7-2	CASSLEGFDETQYF	TGTGCCAGCAGCTTAGAGGGGTTCGACGAGACCCAGTACTTC
-	TRBJ2-7	TRBD1	TRBV7-2	CASSSSYRGSYEQYF	TGTGCCAGCAGCTCTTCGTACAGGGGTTCCTACGAGCAGTACTTC
many	TRBJ1-1	TRBD1	TRBV10-3	CAIVDRANTEAFF	TGTGCCATCGTCGACAGGGCGAACACTGAAGCTTTCTTT
few	TRBJ1-5	-	TRBV12-3/TRBV12-4	CASSLGLLNQPQHF	TGTGCCAGCAGTTTAGGGCTTCTCAATCAGCCCCAGCATTTT
few	TRBJ2-3	TRBD2	TRBV4-3	CASSQVAGGPGTDTQYF	TGCGCCAGCAGCCAAGTGGCGGGAGGGCCGGGCACAGATACGCAGTATTTT
many	TRBJ2-7	-	TRBV29-1	CSVVTHEQYF	TGCAGCGTTGTAACCCACGAGCAGTACTTC
-	TRBJ1-5	-	TRBV6-1	CASTRGSYGPQHF	TGTGCCAGCACCCGAGGCAGTTATGGGCCCCAGCATTTT
-	TRBJ2-5	-	TRBV7-9	CASSSLRVREETQYF	TGTGCCAGCAGCTCCCTAAGGGTGCGAGAGGAGACCCAGTACTTC
many	TRBJ2-7	TRBD2	TRBV20-1	CSARDEAGVLEQYF	TGCAGTGCTAGAGACGAGGCGGGAGTCCTCGAGCAGTACTTC
-	TRBJ2-1	TRBD2	TRBV13	CASIQGLAGGPLHNEQFF	TGTGCCAGCATCCAGGGACTAGCGGGAGGCCCACTCCACAATGAGCAGTTCTTC
few	TRBJ2-4	TRBD2	TRBV7-2	CASSLRLAGARNIQYF	TGTGCCAGCAGCCTTAGACTAGCGGGTGCACGGAACATTCAGTACTTC
-	TRBJ1-2	TRBD1	TRBV28	CASSLSPGTGDDYGYTF	TGTGCCAGCAGTTTATCACCCGGGACAGGGGATGACTATGGCTACACCTTC
-	TRBJ2-7	-	TRBV7-9	CASSFHDTGIYEQYF	TGTGCCAGCAGCTTCCATGATACGGGAATCTACGAGCAGTACTTC
many	TRBJ2-3	TRBD2	TRBV7-7	CASSLGTSGPDTQYF	TGTGCTAGCAGCTTGGGGACTAGCGGGCCAGATACGCAGTATTTT
-	TRBJ2-7	-	TRBV19	CASSMGSTYEQYF	TGTGCCAGTAGTATGGGCAGTACCTACGAGCAGTACTTC
-	TRBJ1-1	-	TRBV24-1	CATNDEAFF	TGTGCCACCAACGATGAAGCTTTCTTT
few	TRBJ2-1	-	TRBV6-6	CASAYGPYNEQFF	TGTGCCAGCGCGTACGGCCCTTACAATGAGCAGTTCTTC
-	TRBJ2-3	TRBD2	TRBV15	CATSSPPAGTDTQYF	TGTGCCACCAGCAGCCCCCCAGCGGGAACAGATACGCAGTATTTT
-	TRBJ1-6	-	TRBV7-9	CASSLQGSRQSPLHF	TGTGCCAGCAGCTTGCAGGGATCGCGTCAATCACCCCTCCACTTT
-	TRBJ1-2	-	TRBV7-2	CASGGDRGYTF	TGTGCCTCTGGGGGGGATCGGGGCTACACCTTC
-	TRBJ2-7	TRBD2	TRBV20-1	CSATARERPYEQYF	TGCAGTGCTACCGCGCGGGAGCGTCCCTACGAGCAGTACTTC
-	TRBJ2-1	-	TRBV12-3/TRBV12-4	CASTQKRSSYNEQFF	TGTGCCAGCACCCAGAAAAGGAGCTCCTACAATGAGCAGTTCTTC
-	TRBJ2-7	TRBD2	TRBV20-1	CSARVERGGLAPQLYEQYF	TGCAGTGCTAGAGTGGAGAGGGGAGGACTAGCCCCACAACTCTACGAGCAGTACTTC
-	TRBJ2-7	TRBD1	TRBV12-3/TRBV12-4	CASRGQGEGSYEQYF	TGTGCCAGCAGGGGACAGGGGGAAGGATCCTACGAGCAGTACTTC
many	TRBJ2-2	-	TRBV4-1	CASSQDRQLIFPNTGELFF	TGCGCCAGCAGCCAAGATAGGCAGCTCATATTTCCTAACACCGGGGAGCTGTTTTTT
few	TRBJ2-1	TRBD2	TRBV7-8	CASSPHNEAGVPRNEQFF	TGTGCCAGCAGCCCACATAACGAAGCGGGAGTGCCCCGAAATGAGCAGTTCTTC
few	TRBJ1-1	-	TRBV30	CAYYPRGNTEAFF	TGTGCCTATTACCCGCGAGGGAACACTGAAGCTTTCTTT
-	TRBJ2-2	TRBD1	TRBV9	CASSATGQINTGELFF	TGTGCCAGCAGCGCCACGGGACAGATAAACACCGGGGAGCTGTTTTTT
few	TRBJ1-1	-	TRBV27	CASRLPGGRAEAFF	TGTGCCAGCAGACTGCCCGGAGGTAGGGCCGAAGCTTTCTTT
-	TRBJ1-2	TRBD1	TRBV28	CASSLGRQGHYGYTF	TGTGCCAGCAGTTTAGGGAGACAGGGACACTATGGCTACACCTTC
-	TRBJ2-3	TRBD2	TRBV6-2/TRBV6-3	CASSYGGRAYLDTQYF	TGTGCCAGCAGTTACGGCGGGAGGGCCTATCTAGATACGCAGTATTTT
many	TRBJ2-5	TRBD2	TRBV20-1	CSAFNPTSGPQETQYF	TGCAGTGCCTTTAACCCGACTAGCGGCCCTCAAGAGACCCAGTACTTC
-	TRBJ1-1	-	TRBV5-6	CASSLGFGAAAEAFF	TGTGCCAGCAGCTTGGGATTCGGGGCGGCCGCTGAAGCTTTCTTT